Included here is one T cell receptor (beta chain) sequence, with context. What it binds is not known. Using immunoSEQ multiplex PCR, the repertoire was profiled, and TCRdb retains in-frame clones only, with some absent. The sample records about 1.5 million clones, approximately 98% being singletons. The CDR3 has 17 residues. Germline V gene data show CDR1 as SGHRS and CDR2 as YFSETQ. Trimming shortened V by 3 bases and J by 1 base, and 14 bases separated the two germline ends. The data are from a study of shared clonotypes between healthy human individuals. Study-wide results and caveats: Tissues were not sampled, only blood, and their repertoires likely differ. Roughly 5% of naive CD4 clonotypes were shared across a handful of donors.

The chain is built from TRBV5-1 and TRBJ2-6; tentatively, D is TRBD2 (6 bases). The TCR originated in a man aged 25 to 40 in good health. The specimen sequenced was naive CD4+ T cells sorted from blood. Noted subset: CD45RA+ positively selected. As DNA, the CDR3 is TGCGCCAGCAGCTATCGAGCGGGTGCTTCTGGGGCCAACGTCCTGACTTTC. Protein: CASSYRAGASGANVLTF.